A single sample gave rise to the 30 T cell receptor beta chains below, sequenced in a study of beta chain features in type 1 diabetes. Overall study results and limits: TCRB CDR3s were moderately but significantly shorter in Type 1 diabetes patients in all four CD4+ subsets.

The whole isolated RNA underwent reverse transcription, so sequencing captured expressed TCRB transcripts. The data were produced by immunoSEQ multiplex PCR, yet TCRdb's version contains in-frame clones alone and is incomplete. In the table there are roughly 150,000 clones, around 8.3% of which are singletons. For these TCRs, the target antigens are not known. The sample comprised central memory CD4+ T cells from blood. The source is a woman under 30 with type 1 diabetes.

This chain uses TRBV7-9 with TRBJ2-3; TRBD1 matches 7 bases. Germline lookup yields CDR1 SEHNR and CDR2 FQNEAQ (reference sequence). After removal of 5 bases from V and 4 bases from J, the junction contained 9 bases not matched to a gene. The CDR3 contains 15 residues. CDR3 loop: CASSRQGSLADTQYF. CDR3 nucleotide sequence: TGTGCCAGCAGCCGACAGGGTTCTTTGGCAGATACGCAGTATTTT.

There are a few counts of this clone. This chain joins TRBV5-6 and TRBJ2-7; tentatively, D is TRBD2 (5 bases). The CDR3 spans 12 residues. Looked up from germline, CDR1 is SGHDT and CDR2 is YYEEEE. V gave up 2 bases and J gave up 5 bases, with 8 bases separating them. CDR3 DNA: TGTGCCAGCAGCTTTACGGGAAACGAGCAGTACTTC. This translates into CASSFTGNEQYF.

The table lists this clone with a few counts. The rearrangement links TRBV5-1 to TRBJ2-7; 10 bases map to TRBD2. The germline V gene has CDR1 SGHRS and CDR2 YFSETQ. J was trimmed by 3 bases and V by 3 bases; bases with no gene match: 6. The CDR3 has 15 residues. This CDR3 is CASSSLAGGNYEQYF. The CDR3 coding sequence is TGCGCCAGCAGCTCCTTAGCGGGGGGAAACTACGAGCAGTACTTC.

The chain employs TRBV4-3 and TRBJ1-5; no reliable D call. V gave up 1 base and J gave up 7 bases, with 17 bases separating them. The CDR3 has 16 amino acids. CDR1 is LGHNA and CDR2 is YSLEER in the germline V gene. The CDR3 region has the DNA TGCGCCAGCAGCCAAGGCGGGGTACGGTCTAGCCAGCCCCAGCATTTT. This sequence encodes CASSQGGVRSSQPQHF.

The chain recombines TRBV7-2 with TRBJ1-5; TRBD1 matches at 7 bases. V dropped 5 bases and J dropped 3; count of bases not matched to a gene: 7. The CDR3 length is 15 residues. Germline values: CDR1 SGHTA, CDR2 FQGNSA. As DNA, the CDR3 is TGTGCCAGCAGCCCGACAGGGCCAATCAATCAGCCCCAGCATTTT. It translates to CASSPTGPINQPQHF.

The chain links TRBV4-3 to TRBJ2-5, with 9 bases aligning to TRBD2. The ends lost 4 bases at V and 0 bases at J; junction bases unmatched: 6. The length of the CDR3 is 16 residues. Germline V gene lookup returns CDR1 LGHNA and CDR2 YSLEER. The DNA for the CDR3 is TGCGCCAGCAGCCGAGGGAGCGGGGGGTACCAAGAGACCCAGTACTTC. Translation gives CASSRGSGGYQETQYF.

V is TRBV4-3 and J is TRBJ2-1; the D gene is possibly TRBD1 (6 bases). V lost 1 base and J lost 4, with 14 bases in between. The CDR3 extends over 16 amino acids. Germline V gives CDR1 LGHNA, CDR2 YSLEER. CDR3 loop: CASSQGSGTLYNEQFF. The CDR3 DNA sequence: TGCGCCAGCAGCCAAGGCTCCGGGACACTGTACAATGAGCAGTTCTTC.

This chain joins TRBV4-3 and TRBJ1-5; D call uncertain. The germline V gene encodes CDR1 LGHNA and CDR2 YSLEER. Trimming pared 0 bases from V and 7 bases from J, leaving 7 bases between. This CDR3 contains 13 residues. The CDR3 sequence: CASSQDSEQPQHF. The CDR3 DNA is TGCGCCAGCAGCCAAGATTCGGAGCAGCCCCAGCATTTT.

This chain's CDR3 is CASGTGGYQSYGYTF. In DNA, the CDR3 is TGTGCCAGTGGGACAGGGGGCTACCAATCCTATGGCTACACCTTC. V and J are TRBV6-5 and TRBJ1-2, with TRBD1 matching 12 bases. The CDR3 has 15 residues. The V and J ends lost 9 bases and 4 bases, in that order; junction bases with no gene match: 9. Looked up from germline, CDR1 is MNHEY and CDR2 is SVGAGI.

This clone was observed a handful of times. The chain links TRBV30 to TRBJ1-4; 11 positions agree with TRBD1. CDR3 size: 17 residues. Germline assignment: CDR1 GTSNPN and CDR2 SVGIG (reference sequence). The junction had 10 bases not matched to a gene; V was cut back by 2 bases and J by 5 bases. This CDR3 is CAWSIRGTGGLNEKLFF. Here the CDR3 DNA reads TGTGCCTGGAGTATTCGAGGGACAGGGGGTCTAAATGAAAAACTGTTTTTT.

Of note for this clone: Within the sample, other DNA sequences also encode this same CDR3. The V gene is TRBV20-1, the J gene TRBJ2-1; D perhaps matches TRBD2 (5 bases). Per the germline V gene, CDR1 is DFQATT and CDR2 is SNEGSKA (reference sequence). V was pared by 6 bases and J by 7 bases, with 10 bases between. The CDR3 totals 11 residues. This CDR3 reads CSAERGNEQFF. Here the CDR3 DNA reads TGCAGTGCGGAGAGAGGGAATGAGCAGTTCTTC.

This clone was counted between two and nine times. The V and J genes are TRBV28 and TRBJ1-2; TRBD1 matches 7 bases. The CDR3 is 18 residues long. Per the germline V gene, CDR1 is MDHEN and CDR2 is SYDVKM. The ends lost 5 bases at V and 2 bases at J; junction bases unmatched: 17. This CDR3 is CASSGTVGTASGNYGYTF. DNA of the CDR3: TGTGCCAGCAGTGGGACTGTCGGGACAGCATCCGGAAACTATGGCTACACCTTC.

The V call is TRBV7-9, the J call TRBJ2-3, with 10 bases identical to TRBD2. There are 17 residues in the CDR3. Germline CDR1 is SEHNR and CDR2 is FQNEAQ (reference sequence). V lost 3 bases to trimming and J lost 0 bases; unmatched junction nucleotides: 6. The CDR3 region is CASSLGAGGISTDTQYF. The DNA of the CDR3 is TGTGCCAGCAGCTTGGGAGCGGGAGGGATAAGCACAGATACGCAGTATTTT.

The chain employs TRBV5-4 and TRBJ1-2; the D gene is possibly TRBD1 (5 bases). V lost 0 bases, J lost 8 bases, and 5 bases lay in between. The CDR3 runs 11 residues. The germline gives CDR1 SGHNT, CDR2 YYREEE (reference sequence). The CDR3 bases are TGTGCCAGCAGCTTGGGGACAGGCTACACCTTC. The encoded protein is CASSLGTGYTF.

The V and J genes are TRBV5-4 and TRBJ2-7; TRBD2 matches 10 bases. This CDR3 is 15 amino acids long. V dropped 0 bases and J dropped 5; count of bases not matched to a gene: 5. Germline CDR1 is SGHNT and CDR2 is YYREEE (reference sequence). The DNA for the CDR3 is TGTGCCAGCAGCTTGGGGGGACTAGCGAACAACGAGCAGTACTTC. As protein: CASSLGGLANNEQYF.

The table lists this clone with a few counts. This chain connects TRBV7-2 to TRBJ1-5; TRBD1 agrees at 7 bases. The CDR3 has 14 amino acids. Germline loops: CDR1 SGHTA, CDR2 FQGNSA. The V gene end was trimmed by 3 bases and the J gene end by 3 bases; junction bases not matched to a gene: 2. The CDR3 DNA is TGTGCCAGCAGCTTGGGACAGAACAATCAGCCCCAGCATTTT. Protein: CASSLGQNNQPQHF.

A remark on this clone: Additional DNA sequences in this sample encode the identical CDR3. The chain has TRBV5-1 and TRBJ2-3; no clear D gene. CDR1 SGHRS and CDR2 YFSETQ come from the germline V gene. Trimming removed 0 bases from V and 2 bases from J, with 7 bases in between. The CDR3 loop spans 14 amino acids. The CDR3: CASSLGGSTDTQYF. The CDR3 DNA reads TGCGCCAGCAGCTTGGGCGGTTCCACAGATACGCAGTATTTT.

The chain combines TRBV2 with TRBJ2-3, with a tentative D call TRBD1 (6 bases). V lost 7 bases and J lost 2, with 19 bases in between. This CDR3 spans 16 amino acids. Per the germline V gene, CDR1 is SNHLY and CDR2 is FYNNEI. For the CDR3, the DNA is TGTGCCAGCAACCCCCGGGGCAGGGGAGACACAGATACGCAGTATTTT. As protein: CASNPRGRGDTDTQYF.

A few counts support this clone. V is TRBV7-2 and J is TRBJ1-2; no reliable D call. CDR3 size: 15 residues. Germline V gives CDR1 SGHTA, CDR2 FQGNSA. V was clipped by 5 bases and J by 7 bases, with 20 bases between them. The CDR3 DNA follows: TGTGCCAGCAGCCGCTGGGGTAGTACCGAGGGTGGCTACACCTTC. Its protein product is CASSRWGSTEGGYTF. The full variable domain, completed using reference TRBV7-2 and TRBJ1-2, is GAGVSQSPSNKVTEKGKDVELRCDPISGHTALYWYRQSLGQGLEFLIYFQGNSAPDKSGLPSDRFSAERTGGSVSTLTIQRTQQEDSAVYLCASSRWGSTEGGYTFGSGTRLTVV.

The chain couples TRBV7-9 to TRBJ2-7; D gene uncertain. The CDR3 extends over 13 amino acids. Germline loops: CDR1 SEHNR, CDR2 FQNEAQ (reference sequence). V was cut by 11 bases and J by 0 bases, with 14 bases left in between. CDR3 in DNA: TGTGCCGCTCGTCGTAGTGGCTCCTACGAGCAGTACTTC. Residues: CAARRSGSYEQYF.

This clone showed up just a few times. The rearrangement joins TRBV5-1 to TRBJ2-2; TRBD2 aligns across 9 bases. Trimming took 0 bases from V and 0 from J; bases not matched to a gene: 6. Germline V gene sequence: CDR1 SGHRS, CDR2 YFSETQ. The CDR3 runs 18 residues. CDR3 sequence: CASSLEGSSGTNTGELFF. DNA of the CDR3: TGCGCCAGCAGCTTGGAGGGGTCTAGCGGGACGAACACCGGGGAGCTGTTTTTT.

V and J are TRBV7-3 and TRBJ2-3; TRBD1 matches at 7 bases. The CDR3 spans 12 residues. Germline values: CDR1 SGHTA, CDR2 FQGTGA. The V gene end was trimmed by 4 bases and the J gene end by 8 bases; junction bases not matched to a gene: 3. CDR3 nucleotides: TGTGCCAGCAGCTACGACAGGGTTACGCAGTATTTT. Its translation: CASSYDRVTQYF.

The table lists this clone with a few counts. This sample includes further DNA sequences coding for the same CDR3. The rearrangement joins TRBV18 to TRBJ2-1; D might be TRBD2 (6 bases). The CDR3 contains 14 residues. CDR1 is KGHSH, CDR2 LQKENI, per germline. V lost 0 bases to trimming and J lost 4 bases, with 7 bases between them. This CDR3 is CASSPPSGYNEQFF. In nucleotides, the CDR3 is TGTGCCAGCTCACCACCTAGCGGATACAATGAGCAGTTCTTC.

This clone was seen more than once but under ten times. The genes are TRBV7-9 and TRBJ1-2; possibly TRBD1 for D (5 bases). The germline CDR1 and CDR2 sequences are SEHNR and FQNEAQ (reference sequence). The CDR3 has 16 amino acids. Trimming removed 1 base from V and 3 bases from J, with 15 bases in between. The CDR3 region has the DNA TGTGCCAGCAGCTTAGTGCCACCGACAGCGCACTATGGCTACACCTTC. It encodes CASSLVPPTAHYGYTF. Complete variable domain (other parts from reference TRBV7-9 and TRBJ1-2): DTGVSQNPRHKITKRGQNVTFRCDPISEHNRLYWYRQTLGQGPEFLTYFQNEAQLEKSRLLSDRFSAERPKGSFSTLEIQRTEQGDSAMYLCASSLVPPTAHYGYTFGSGTRLTVV.

This rearrangement joins TRBV7-9 to TRBJ2-5; TRBD1 might be the D (5 bases). The V and J ends lost 5 bases and 1 base respectively, with 11 bases between them. This CDR3 is built from 14 residues. Germline loops: CDR1 SEHNR, CDR2 FQNEAQ (reference sequence). The CDR3 is CASSRGSGQETQYF. The CDR3 bases are TGTGCCAGCAGCAGGGGATCGGGCCAAGAGACCCAGTACTTC.

This clone was recorded a few times. The genes are TRBV28 and TRBJ1-2; possible D gene TRBD1, 6 bases. CDR1 MDHEN and CDR2 SYDVKM come from the germline V gene. V lost 9 bases and J 7 bases, leaving 18 bases between the germline ends. CDR3 length equals 13 residues. CDR3 sequence (DNA): TGTGCCAGTTCCGGGACATTCGGCGGTGGCTACACCTTC. It is translated as CASSGTFGGGYTF.

CDR3 bases: TGTGCCAGCAGTTCGCCGCGGACAGGGGTTCCCTACGAGCAGTACTTC. It yields the protein CASSSPRTGVPYEQYF. The chain links TRBV6-5 to TRBJ2-7; 9 bases map to TRBD1. V shed 4 bases and J 2 bases; nucleotides not matched to a gene: 9. CDR3 length: 16 amino acids. Germline V gene lookup returns CDR1 MNHEY and CDR2 SVGAGI.

This clone was counted between two and nine times. CDR3 in DNA: TGTGCCAGCAGTGATAGCGGGGCTAGCACAGATACGCAGTATTTT. It translates to CASSDSGASTDTQYF. The V and J genes are TRBV25-1 and TRBJ2-3; 8 nucleotides line up with TRBD2. V was pared by 3 bases and J by 0 bases, with 2 bases of the junction left unmatched. Germline V gene lookup returns CDR1 MGHDK and CDR2 SYGVNS. This CDR3 has 15 amino acids.

Only a few counts were recorded for this clone. The chain joins TRBV6-4 to TRBJ2-2; D is possibly TRBD2 (5 bases). This CDR3 has 14 amino acids. The germline V and J ends were trimmed by 4 bases and 1 base, with 7 bases remaining between them. Per germline, CDR1 MRHNA and CDR2 SNTAGT. The CDR3 coding sequence is TGTGCCAGCAGTGTGGACTGGAACACCGGGGAGCTGTTTTTT. Its protein is CASSVDWNTGELFF.

A few counts support this clone. The V and J genes are TRBV27 and TRBJ2-4; D is possibly TRBD1 (9 bases). The ends were cut back, 6 bases at V and 0 bases at J, with 24 bases in the middle. CDR1 MNHEY and CDR2 SMNVEV come from the germline V gene (reference sequence). The CDR3 consists of 19 residues. The CDR3 region has the DNA TGTGCCAGCAGCATTCGGGGGGGACAGGGATTTCTAGCCAAAAACATTCAGTACTTC. As protein: CASSIRGGQGFLAKNIQYF.